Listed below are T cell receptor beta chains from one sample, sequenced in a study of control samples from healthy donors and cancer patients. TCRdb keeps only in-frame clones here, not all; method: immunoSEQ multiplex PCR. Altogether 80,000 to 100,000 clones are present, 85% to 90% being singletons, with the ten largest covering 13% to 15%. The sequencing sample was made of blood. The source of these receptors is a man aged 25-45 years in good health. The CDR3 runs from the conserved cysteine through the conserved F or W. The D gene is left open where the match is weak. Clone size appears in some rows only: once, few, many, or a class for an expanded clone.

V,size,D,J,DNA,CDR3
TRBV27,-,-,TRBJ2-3,TGTGCCAGCAGTTTAGACACCCCCACAGATACGCAGTATTTT,CASSLDTPTDTQYF
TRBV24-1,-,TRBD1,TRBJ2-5,TGTGCCGCCAGTGACCGGGACAGGGGGTGGGAGACCCAGTACTTC,CAASDRDRGWETQYF
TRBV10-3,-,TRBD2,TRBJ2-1,TGTGCCATCAGCGGAAGAGGACTAGCGGAACTCAATGAGCAGTTCTTC,CAISGRGLAELNEQFF
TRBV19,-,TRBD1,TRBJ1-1,TGTGCCAGTAGTGCCCACAGGGGTGACACTGAAGCTTTCTTT,CASSAHRGDTEAFF
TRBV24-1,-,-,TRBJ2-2,TGTGCCACCAGTGATTCGGGCCCGTCAGGCTTGGCCGGGGAGCTGTTTTTT,CATSDSGPSGLAGELFF
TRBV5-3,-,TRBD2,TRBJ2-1,TGTGCCAGAAGCTTGACCCGGACTAGCGGGGGCTCCTACAATGAGCAGTTCTTC,CARSLTRTSGGSYNEQFF
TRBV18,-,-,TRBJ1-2,TGTGCCAGCTCGGCGAGACAGGAGGGCTATGGCTACACCTTC,CASSARQEGYGYTF
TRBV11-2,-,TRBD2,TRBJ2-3,TGTGCCAGCAGCTCCGTGGCGGGAGGGCTCACAGATACGCAGTATTTT,CASSSVAGGLTDTQYF
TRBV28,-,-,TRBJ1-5,TGTGCCAGCAGTGACGGAGATTATAGCAATCAGCCCCAGCATTTT,CASSDGDYSNQPQHF
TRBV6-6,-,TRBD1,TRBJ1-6,TGTGCCAGCACCTCGGACAGGAGTAATAATTCACCCCTCCACTTT,CASTSDRSNNSPLHF
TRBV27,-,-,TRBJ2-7,TGTGCCAGCAGCCGGGTGGTGGGTTGGGAGCAGTACTTC,CASSRVVGWEQYF
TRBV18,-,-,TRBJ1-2,TGTGCCAGCTCACCACGACGAGACACACTCTATGGCTACACCTTC,CASSPRRDTLYGYTF
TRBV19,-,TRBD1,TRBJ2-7,TGTGCCAGTAGTCCGGGACAGGGACCCTACGAGCAGTACTTC,CASSPGQGPYEQYF
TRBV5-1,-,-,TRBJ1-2,TGCGCCAGCAGCTTGGTTGCAGGGACTAACTATGGCTACACCTTC,CASSLVAGTNYGYTF
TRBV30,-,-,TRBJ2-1,TGTGCCTGGAAAACCGCGTCCTACAATGAGCAGTTCTTC,CAWKTASYNEQFF
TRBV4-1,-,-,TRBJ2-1,TGCGCCAGCAGCCAAGATCAGGGCCGGTCCTACAATGAGCAGTTCTTC,CASSQDQGRSYNEQFF
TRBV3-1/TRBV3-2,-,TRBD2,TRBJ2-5,TGTGCCAGCAGCCAAGATGCGTCGGGAGGGCCCAAGACCCAGTACTTC,CASSQDASGGPKTQYF
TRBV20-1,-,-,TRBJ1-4,TGCAGTGCGCTCAGGGGTTTGAAACTGTTTTTT,CSALRGLKLFF
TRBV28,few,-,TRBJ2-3,TGTGCCAGCAGTTTACCTGGGGCAGGGGGCACAGATACGCAGTATTTT,CASSLPGAGGTDTQYF
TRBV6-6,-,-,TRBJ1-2,TGTGCCAGCAGTTACTCTGGGCGGAGTGGCTACACCTTC,CASSYSGRSGYTF
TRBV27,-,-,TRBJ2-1,TGTGCCAGCAGTTTATCCTGGGGATACCCCAATGAGCAGTTCTTC,CASSLSWGYPNEQFF
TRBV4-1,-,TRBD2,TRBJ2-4,TGCGCCAGCAGCCGGACTAGCGGAGGAACCAAAAACATTCAGTACTTC,CASSRTSGGTKNIQYF
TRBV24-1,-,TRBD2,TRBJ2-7,TGTGCCACCCTCAGAGGGACTAGCGGGAGATCCTACGAGCAGTACTTC,CATLRGTSGRSYEQYF
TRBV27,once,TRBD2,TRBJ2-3,TGTGCCAGCAGTTTACTTACTAGCGGGAGGAAATTGGATACGCAGTATTTT,CASSLLTSGRKLDTQYF
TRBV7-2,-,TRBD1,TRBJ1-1,TGTGCCAGCAGCCAGGACAGGGGAGGCACTGAAGCTTTCTTT,CASSQDRGGTEAFF
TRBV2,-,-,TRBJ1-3,TGTGCCAGCAGTGGTACTGGAAACACCATATATTTT,CASSGTGNTIYF
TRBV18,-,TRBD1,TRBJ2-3,TGTGCCAGCTCACCAAGACAGGGAAGCACAGATACGCAGTATTTT,CASSPRQGSTDTQYF